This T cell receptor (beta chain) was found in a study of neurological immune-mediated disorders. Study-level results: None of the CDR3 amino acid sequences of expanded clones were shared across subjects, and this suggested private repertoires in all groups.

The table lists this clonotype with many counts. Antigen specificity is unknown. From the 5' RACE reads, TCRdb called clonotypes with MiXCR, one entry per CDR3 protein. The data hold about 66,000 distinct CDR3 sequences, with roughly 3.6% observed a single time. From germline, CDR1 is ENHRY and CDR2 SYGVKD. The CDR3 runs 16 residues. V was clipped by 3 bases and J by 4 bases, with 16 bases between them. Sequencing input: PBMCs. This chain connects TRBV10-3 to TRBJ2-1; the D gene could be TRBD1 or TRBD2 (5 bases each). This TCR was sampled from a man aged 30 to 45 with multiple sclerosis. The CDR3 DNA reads TGTGCCATCAGTGACTTTGGGACCACGGGGTACAATGAGCAGTTCTTC. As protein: CAISDFGTTGYNEQFF.